This T cell receptor beta chain is from a study of identical twins. Germline-derived CDR1 and CDR2 are MNHNS and SASEGT. This CDR3 has 16 amino acids. J was trimmed by 0 bases and V by 11 bases; bases with no gene match: 5. TCRdb called the 5' RACE reads again in MiXCR, with one record for every CDR3 protein. The table has 550,000 to 800,000 distinct CDR3 sequences, about 7.1% seen once. In its sample, this clonotype was seen a few times. The same data also contributed to another study, on yellow fever vaccine responses in identical twins. This second report adds: Twins reportedly mounted vaccine T cell responses that seemed partly convergent, partly personalized.

The sequence was collected from a woman between 18 and 29 years old in good health. The chain couples TRBV6-1 to TRBJ2-4, with TRBD2 identical over 15 bases. The specimen was PBMCs. The CDR3 loop is CASRTSGGGAKNIQYF. In DNA form, the CDR3 reads TGTGCCTCCCGGACTAGCGGGGGGGGAGCCAAAAACATTCAGTACTTC.